A single sample is the source of the 7 T cell receptor beta chains below, sequenced in a study of beta chain features in type 1 diabetes. Expressed TCRB transcripts were sequenced because the entire RNA isolate underwent reverse transcription. Measured with immunoSEQ multiplex PCR; TCRdb has only the in-frame clones, and not every one. Here the sample spans roughly 500,000 clones, more than 9.5% being singletons. The sequenced sample consisted of naive CD4+ T cells from blood. These receptors all stem from a woman aged 18-29 years in good health.

The chain recombines TRBV7-9 with TRBJ2-7, with D perhaps TRBD1 (5 bases). CDR3 length: 14 amino acids. CDR1 is SEHNR, CDR2 FQNEAQ, per germline (reference sequence). V was pared by 5 bases and J by 2 bases, with 13 bases between. The CDR3 coding sequence is TGTGCCAGCAGCACAGAGACAGAAGCCTACGAGCAGTACTTC. Translating it yields CASSTETEAYEQYF.

On this clone: The same CDR3 arises from other DNA sequences in this sample as well. The chain recombines TRBV18 with TRBJ2-5, with D unresolved. CDR1 and CDR2 (germline): KGHSH, LQKENI. CDR3 length: 12 residues. The V and J ends lost 3 bases and 2 bases respectively, with 4 bases between them. CDR3 in amino acids: CASSPTQETQYF. For the CDR3, the DNA is TGTGCCAGCTCACCCACTCAAGAGACCCAGTACTTC. Full variable domain (remainder filled in from reference TRBV18 and TRBJ2-5): NAGVMQNPRHLVRRRGQEARLRCSPMKGHSHVYWYRQLPEEGLKFMVYLQKENIIDESGMPKERFSAEFPKEGPSILRIQQVVRGDSAAYFCASSPTQETQYFGPGTRLLVL.

V and J are TRBV7-9 and TRBJ1-1; D gene uncertain. This CDR3 comprises 15 residues. The V gene's germline CDR1 is SEHNR and CDR2 FQNEAQ (reference sequence). Trimming left V 1 base short and J 7 bases short, with 16 bases between. The CDR3 spells CASSLVFRGSGEAFF. CDR3 bases: TGTGCCAGCAGCTTAGTTTTTCGGGGTAGTGGTGAAGCTTTCTTT.

The chain combines TRBV4-1 with TRBJ1-6; D is ambiguous. This CDR3 has 17 amino acids. V was cut by 1 base and J by 6 bases, with 16 bases left in between. CDR1 and CDR2 (germline): MGHRA, YSYEKL. This CDR3 reads CASSQGVAGILNSPLHF. CDR3 coding DNA: TGCGCCAGCAGCCAAGGGGTAGCCGGGATACTTAATTCACCCCTCCACTTT.

This clone was seen more than once but under ten times. The V gene is TRBV5-1, the J gene TRBJ2-1; a weak D match, TRBD2 (6 bases). V gave up 3 bases and J gave up 2 bases, with 27 bases separating them. The germline V gene encodes CDR1 SGHRS and CDR2 YFSETQ. There are 20 residues in the CDR3. The CDR3, as DNA: TGCGCCAGCAGCTGGCCCCGACTAGAGGGGAAAGTGAGCGCCTACAATGAGCAGTTCTTC. Protein sequence: CASSWPRLEGKVSAYNEQFF.

This clone turned up a few times. V and J are TRBV29-1 and TRBJ1-4; D gene unclear. This CDR3 spans 13 amino acids. The germline V and J ends were trimmed by 4 bases and 0 bases, with 6 bases remaining between them. Germline CDR1 SQVTM, CDR2 ANQGSEA. Here the CDR3 DNA reads TGCAGCGTTGGCGGAGCAACTAATGAAAAACTGTTTTTT. It specifies CSVGGATNEKLFF.

This chain connects TRBV29-1 to TRBJ2-3; D assignment may be TRBD1 or TRBD2 (5 bases each). This CDR3 spans 14 amino acids. Germline CDR1 SQVTM, CDR2 ANQGSEA. Between the trimmed V and J ends, which lost 7 bases and 10 bases, there was a span of 24 bases. The CDR3 region has the DNA TGCAGCGCACTCGATCCCCGGGACCCCGGAGCGCAGTATTTT. The encoded protein is CSALDPRDPGAQYF.